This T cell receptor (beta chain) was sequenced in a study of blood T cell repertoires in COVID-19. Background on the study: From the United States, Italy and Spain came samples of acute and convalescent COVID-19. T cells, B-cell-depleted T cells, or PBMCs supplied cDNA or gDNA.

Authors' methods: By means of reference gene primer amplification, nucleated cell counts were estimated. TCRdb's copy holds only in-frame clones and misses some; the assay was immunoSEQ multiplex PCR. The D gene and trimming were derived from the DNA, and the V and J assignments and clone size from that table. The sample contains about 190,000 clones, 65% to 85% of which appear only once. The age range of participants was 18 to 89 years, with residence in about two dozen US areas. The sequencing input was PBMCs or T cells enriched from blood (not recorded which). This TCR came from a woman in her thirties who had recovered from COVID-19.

The DNA for the CDR3 is TGTGCCAGCCAACCTAGACAGGGGGTTGGAAGCTATGGCTACACCTTC. As protein: CASQPRQGVGSYGYTF. The chain couples TRBV28 to TRBJ1-2, with TRBD1 identical over 9 bases. Germline CDR1 MDHEN, CDR2 SYDVKM. After removal of 8 bases from V and 4 bases from J, the junction contained 14 bases not matched to a gene. The CDR3 totals 16 residues.